The following is a T cell receptor beta chain sequence with its context. These data come from a study of OX40 agonist ivuxolimab in advanced cancers. This table comes from immunoSEQ multiplex PCR, and its TCRdb copy is limited to in-frame clones, with some not included. The sample lists about 110,000 clones; around nine tenths were seen once. The CDR3 length is 15 residues. Germline CDR1 SGHRS, CDR2 YFSETQ. Trimming at V came to 2 bases and at J to 8 bases, leaving 10 bases not matched to a gene. The TCR originated in an adult with an advanced solid tumor such as melanoma, head and neck, liver or kidney cancer. This chain uses TRBV5-1 with TRBJ2-1, with TRBD1 identical over 7 bases. The input for sequencing was CD4+ or CD8+ T cells sorted from blood, taken in a trial of the OX40 agonist ivuxolimab. The CDR3 loop is CASSFNRGVSDEQFF. In DNA, the CDR3 is TGCGCCAGCAGCTTTAACAGGGGTGTAAGCGATGAGCAGTTCTTC. Full variable domain (outside the CDR3, taken from reference TRBV5-1 and TRBJ2-1): KAGVTQTPRYLIKTRGQQVTLSCSPISGHRSVSWYQQTPGQGLQFLFEYFSETQRNKGNFPGRFSGRQFSNSRSEMNVSTLELGDSALYLCASSFNRGVSDEQFFGPGTRLTVL.